This T cell receptor beta chain was captured in a study of identical twins. General study results and limits: Invariant MAIT and iNKT cells are populations that could partly confound zero-insertion analyses.

In the case of this clonotype: The antigen is unknown.

The CDR3 is 15 residues long. CDR1 SEHNR and CDR2 FQNEAQ come from the germline V gene (reference sequence). Trimming left V 8 bases short and J 0 bases short, with 16 bases between. TCRdb ran MiXCR on the 5' RACE reads and lists one entry per CDR3 protein. There are about 890,000 distinct CDR3 sequences in the sample; over 9% occur only once, and around 1.5% lies in the top ten. The same specimen was also included in a second study, on yellow fever vaccine responses in identical twins.

The sequenced material came from PBMCs. The chain combines TRBV7-9 with TRBJ1-1; weak D call: TRBD1 (5 bases). This TCR derives from a young woman in good health. The CDR3 protein is CASSRQTFMNTEAFF. The CDR3 DNA follows: TGTGCCAGCTCCAGACAGACCTTCATGAACACTGAAGCTTTCTTT.